This TCR beta chain stems from a study of fetal regulatory T cell absence and autoimmunity. Sequencing was performed with immunoSEQ multiplex PCR; in TCRdb, only in-frame clones are kept and a portion is missing. The repertoire holds 85,000 to 100,000 clones, with approximately 79% as singletons. V lost 4 bases to trimming and J lost 2 bases; unmatched junction nucleotides: 0. This CDR3 contains 15 residues. Germline values: CDR1 PRHDT, CDR2 FYEKMQ (reference sequence). Sequencing was performed on pancreas tissue. The source of this sequence is a male donor with IPEX syndrome. The genes are TRBV13 and TRBJ2-5; TRBD2 aligns across 14 bases. CDR3 region: CASSWTSGGQETQYF. The CDR3 coding sequence is TGTGCCAGCAGCTGGACTAGCGGGGGGCAAGAGACCCAGTACTTC.